This T cell receptor beta chain was found in a study of radiation and T cells in renal cell carcinoma. Turning to the study itself: Nephrectomy followed 15 Gy stereotactic body radiation by 4 weeks. Whole-study findings and limits: Without pretreatment biopsies, baseline tumor clonotype presence was undetermined. From baseline, blood top tumor clonotypes peaked at 2 weeks post-radiation.

As for this clone: Its antigen is not known.

Germline-derived CDR1 and CDR2 are MNHEY and SVGAGI. With 4 bases removed from V and 7 bases from J, the gap between germline ends came to 15 bases. This CDR3 has 14 residues. Specified time point: blood 2 weeks post-SBRT. Documented treatment: 15 Gy SBRT to primary tumor, nephrectomy 4 weeks later. The patient's renal cell carcinoma had clear cell pathology. Generated by immunoSEQ multiplex PCR, the TCRdb table keeps only in-frame clones and is missing some. This sample has 150,000 or so clones, with roughly 90% found just once. This sequence originates from a woman aged 45-60 years with renal cell carcinoma. This sequence joins TRBV6-5 and TRBJ2-3, with D perhaps TRBD2 (6 bases). The starting material was blood, obtained from a patient whose treatment included radiotherapy and nephrectomy. The chain's CDR3 is CASSWGGGSYTQYF. CDR3 sequence (DNA): TGTGCCAGCAGTTGGGGAGGAGGCAGTTATACGCAGTATTTT.